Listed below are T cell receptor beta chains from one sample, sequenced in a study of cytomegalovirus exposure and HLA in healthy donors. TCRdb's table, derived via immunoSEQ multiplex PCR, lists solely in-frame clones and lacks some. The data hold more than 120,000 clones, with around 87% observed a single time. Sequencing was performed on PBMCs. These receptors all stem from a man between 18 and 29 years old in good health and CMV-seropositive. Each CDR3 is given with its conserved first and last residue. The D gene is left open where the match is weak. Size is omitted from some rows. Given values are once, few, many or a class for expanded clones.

CDR3aa: CASRGRTRGNTGELFF; CDR3nt: TGTGCCAGCAGAGGCCGGACCAGGGGGAACACCGGGGAGCTGTTTTTT; abundance: few; j_gene: TRBJ2-2; len: 16; v_gene: TRBV13; d_gene: NA
CDR3aa: CASSPIQGARRTEAFF; CDR3nt: TGTGCCAGCAGTCCGATACAGGGGGCAAGGCGCACTGAAGCTTTCTTT; abundance: once; j_gene: TRBJ1-1; len: 16; v_gene: TRBV27; d_gene: TRBD1
CDR3aa: CASSPGQGGYEQYF; CDR3nt: TGTGCCAGCAGCCCCGGACAGGGCGGCTACGAGCAGTACTTC; abundance: NA; j_gene: TRBJ2-7; len: 14; v_gene: TRBV9; d_gene: TRBD1
CDR3aa: CASSPGTGNYGYTF; CDR3nt: TGCGCCAGCAGCCCCGGGACAGGGAACTATGGCTACACCTTC; abundance: once; j_gene: TRBJ1-2; len: 14; v_gene: TRBV5-1; d_gene: TRBD1
CDR3aa: CASWGQEGQPQHF; CDR3nt: TGTGCCAGCTGGGGACAGGAGGGTCAGCCCCAGCATTTT; abundance: NA; j_gene: TRBJ1-5; len: 13; v_gene: TRBV6-1; d_gene: TRBD1
CDR3aa: CASSGMGGDKSTGHRSYNEQFF; CDR3nt: TGTGCCAGCAGCGGGATGGGAGGGGATAAATCGACAGGCCATCGTTCCTACAATGAGCAGTTCTTC; abundance: NA; j_gene: TRBJ2-1; len: 22; v_gene: TRBV9; d_gene: NA
CDR3aa: CASRDRGAAKNIQYF; CDR3nt: TGTGCCAGCAGGGACAGGGGCGCGGCCAAAAACATTCAGTACTTC; abundance: NA; j_gene: TRBJ2-4; len: 15; v_gene: TRBV6-1; d_gene: TRBD1
CDR3aa: CAWTGSAEQYF; CDR3nt: TGTGCCTGGACAGGGTCCGCCGAGCAGTACTTC; abundance: NA; j_gene: TRBJ2-7; len: 11; v_gene: TRBV30; d_gene: NA
CDR3aa: CASSRQGANYGYTF; CDR3nt: TGTGCCAGCAGTAGACAGGGGGCTAACTATGGCTACACCTTC; abundance: NA; j_gene: TRBJ1-2; len: 14; v_gene: TRBV27; d_gene: TRBD1
CDR3aa: CATSSGEKLFF; CDR3nt: TGTGCCACCAGCAGCGGGGAGAAACTGTTTTTT; abundance: once; j_gene: TRBJ1-4; len: 11; v_gene: TRBV15; d_gene: NA
CDR3aa: CASSGRGARTDTQYF; CDR3nt: TGTGCCAGCAGCGGGCGGGGGGCTCGTACAGATACGCAGTATTTT; abundance: NA; j_gene: TRBJ2-3; len: 15; v_gene: TRBV9; d_gene: TRBD2
CDR3aa: CASSLTVMNTEAFF; CDR3nt: TGCGCCAGCAGCTTGACAGTCATGAACACTGAAGCTTTCTTT; abundance: NA; j_gene: TRBJ1-1; len: 14; v_gene: TRBV5-1; d_gene: NA
CDR3aa: CASRSSGRAYEQYF; CDR3nt: TGTGCCAGCAGATCAAGCGGGAGGGCCTACGAGCAGTACTTC; abundance: NA; j_gene: TRBJ2-7; len: 14; v_gene: TRBV6-1; d_gene: TRBD2
CDR3aa: CASSIQGGDEKLFF; CDR3nt: TGTGCCAGCAGCATACAGGGGGGGGATGAAAAACTGTTTTTT; abundance: once; j_gene: TRBJ1-4; len: 14; v_gene: TRBV7-2; d_gene: TRBD1
CDR3aa: CASSRGTSGTGELFF; CDR3nt: TGTGCCAGCAGTCGGGGGACTAGCGGGACCGGGGAGCTGTTTTTT; abundance: once; j_gene: TRBJ2-2; len: 15; v_gene: TRBV6-5; d_gene: TRBD2
CDR3aa: CASSYSIGAGTEAFF; CDR3nt: TGTGCCAGCAGTTACTCGATAGGGGCGGGAACTGAAGCTTTCTTT; abundance: once; j_gene: TRBJ1-1; len: 15; v_gene: TRBV6-5; d_gene: NA
CDR3aa: CASSEAPQGEVAQYF; CDR3nt: TGTGCCAGCAGCGAGGCACCACAGGGGGAGGTGGCCCAGTACTTC; abundance: NA; j_gene: TRBJ2-5; len: 15; v_gene: TRBV5-4; d_gene: TRBD1
CDR3aa: CASKPTSGSWQETQYF; CDR3nt: TGCGCCAGCAAACCTACTAGCGGGAGTTGGCAAGAGACCCAGTACTTC; abundance: NA; j_gene: TRBJ2-5; len: 16; v_gene: TRBV5-1; d_gene: TRBD2
CDR3aa: CASSLIDRMNTEAFF; CDR3nt: TGTGCCAGCAGCTTAATTGACAGGATGAACACTGAAGCTTTCTTT; abundance: NA; j_gene: TRBJ1-1; len: 15; v_gene: TRBV6-5; d_gene: NA
CDR3aa: CASTRLAAATGELFF; CDR3nt: TGTGCCAGCACAAGACTAGCGGCGGCCACCGGGGAGCTGTTTTTT; abundance: once; j_gene: TRBJ2-2; len: 15; v_gene: TRBV6-5; d_gene: TRBD2
CDR3aa: CASSSRRGQTRANVLTF; CDR3nt: TGTGCCAGCAGCTCCCGGAGGGGCCAAACTCGGGCCAACGTCCTGACTTTC; abundance: NA; j_gene: TRBJ2-6; len: 17; v_gene: TRBV13; d_gene: NA
CDR3aa: CASSHPGANEQYF; CDR3nt: TGTGCCAGCAGCCATCCCGGAGCCAACGAGCAGTACTTC; abundance: NA; j_gene: TRBJ2-7; len: 13; v_gene: TRBV5-8; d_gene: NA
CDR3aa: CASSLVGSGGELFF; CDR3nt: TGTGCCAGCAGCTTAGTCGGCTCGGGCGGGGAGCTGTTTTTT; abundance: NA; j_gene: TRBJ2-2; len: 14; v_gene: TRBV7-9; d_gene: NA
CDR3aa: CASSLDITGELFF; CDR3nt: TGTGCCAGCAGTCTGGACATCACCGGGGAGCTGTTTTTT; abundance: NA; j_gene: TRBJ2-2; len: 13; v_gene: TRBV27; d_gene: NA
CDR3aa: CASSPGISGNTIYF; CDR3nt: TGTGCCAGCAGCCCGGGGATCTCTGGAAACACCATATATTTT; abundance: NA; j_gene: TRBJ1-3; len: 14; v_gene: TRBV6-5; d_gene: NA
CDR3aa: CASTLSGTSFGGELFF; CDR3nt: TGCGCCAGCACCCTATCCGGGACTAGCTTCGGCGGGGAGCTGTTTTTT; abundance: NA; j_gene: TRBJ2-2; len: 16; v_gene: TRBV5-1; d_gene: TRBD2
CDR3aa: CASRLGGGETQYF; CDR3nt: TGTGCCAGCAGACTGGGCGGGGGTGAGACCCAGTACTTC; abundance: once; j_gene: TRBJ2-5; len: 13; v_gene: TRBV11-2; d_gene: TRBD2
CDR3aa: CASSLAVEGRKIGNQPQHF; CDR3nt: TGCGCCAGCAGCTTGGCCGTTGAGGGTAGGAAAATTGGCAATCAGCCCCAGCATTTT; abundance: NA; j_gene: TRBJ1-5; len: 19; v_gene: TRBV5-1; d_gene: NA
CDR3aa: CASERPGTGNSPLHF; CDR3nt: TGTGCCAGCGAACGTCCCGGGACAGGGAATTCACCCCTCCACTTT; abundance: NA; j_gene: TRBJ1-6; len: 15; v_gene: TRBV28; d_gene: TRBD1
CDR3aa: CASSYGGNEQYF; CDR3nt: TGTGCCAGCAGTTACGGGGGGAACGAGCAGTACTTC; abundance: NA; j_gene: TRBJ2-7; len: 12; v_gene: TRBV6-5; d_gene: NA
CDR3aa: CASSPVSLSYETQYF; CDR3nt: TGTGCCAGCAGCCCCGTGAGTTTAAGCTACGAGACCCAGTACTTC; abundance: NA; j_gene: TRBJ2-5; len: 15; v_gene: TRBV9; d_gene: NA